This TCR beta chain was found in a study of sequential checkpoint blockade in melanoma. At the level of the study: Arm A got nivolumab then ipilimumab; arm B the reverse, 1:1.

The protocol was immunoSEQ multiplex PCR, while the TCRdb copy is restricted to in-frame clones and leaves out a portion. The table has 40,000 or so clones, roughly 90% seen once. Treatment here: randomized to nivolumab then ipilimumab (arm A) or the reverse (arm B). Live CD3+CD8+ CD19− CD56− cells were sorted from PBMCs. The germline CDR1 and CDR2 sequences are LNHDA and SQIVND (reference sequence). The V end was cut by 5 bases, the J end by 4 bases, with 18 bases between. The CDR3 is made up of 16 amino acids. The J gene is TRBJ2-1, the V gene TRBV19, with D possibly TRBD2 on 7 matching bases. The receptor's source is a human donor with melanoma. The input for sequencing was CD8+ T cells sorted from blood (inferred from file names), taken from a patient given nivolumab and ipilimumab in sequence. Written as DNA, the CDR3 is TGTGCCAGTAGTGGTTTAGGGGGAGGGTGGTACAATGAGCAGTTCTTC. This encodes CASSGLGGGWYNEQFF.